This entry lists 2 T cell receptor beta chains sequenced from one sample in a study of blood T cell repertoires in COVID-19. Assay: immunoSEQ multiplex PCR; the TCRdb copy retains only in-frame clones and omits some. The sample shows approximately 500,000 clones, approximately 85% of them seen only once. The sequenced sample consisted of peripheral blood. The receptors stem from a human donor in a cohort sampled during active COVID-19.

This sequence joins TRBV13 and TRBJ1-1; 10 bases fit TRBD1. J gave up 11 bases and V 4 bases, and 16 bases lay outside the gene matches. From germline, CDR1 is PRHDT and CDR2 FYEKMQ (reference sequence). CDR3 length: 16 residues. CDR3 region: CASSSKLRDRGLVAFF. The CDR3 region has the DNA TGTGCCAGCAGCTCGAAGCTGAGGGACAGGGGCCTTGTTGCTTTCTTT.

J is TRBJ1-5 and V is TRBV6-5; maybe TRBD1 (5 bases). The CDR3 loop spans 15 amino acids. Germline V gives CDR1 MNHEY, CDR2 SVGAGI. The V end was cut by 6 bases, the J end by 5 bases, with 17 bases between. CDR3 residues: CASRQIQGSHQPQHF. CDR3 sequence (DNA): TGTGCCAGCAGACAAATCCAGGGTTCTCATCAGCCCCAGCATTTT.